This T cell receptor beta chain was observed in a study of T cells in localized non-small cell lung cancer. A remark on this clone: The antigen remains undetermined.

Produced via immunoSEQ multiplex PCR; TCRdb's table is partial and in-frame only. The table records some 25,000 clones, approximately 81% of them present only once. Study outcomes and limitations: Among the tissues sampled, uninvolved adjacent lung had the highest T cell clonality, above tumor. In adjacent lung, a median roughly 62 of the top 100 tumor clones were found.

The CDR3 is made up of 17 amino acids. V gave up 2 bases and J gave up 0 bases, with 14 bases separating them. The germline CDR1 and CDR2 sequences are SGHDT and YYEEEE. The receptor's source is a man aged 40 to 70 with stage III squamous cell lung carcinoma. The genes are TRBV5-6 and TRBJ2-2; D is possibly TRBD1 (6 bases). The starting material was peripheral blood, obtained before any cancer treatment. The CDR3 bases are TGTGCCAGCAGCTTTTCAGGGGTCCACGCGAACACCGGGGAGCTGTTTTTT. Amino acid sequence: CASSFSGVHANTGELFF.